These 24 T cell receptor beta chains originate from one sample sequenced in a study of T-cell memory formation after mild COVID-19. TCRdb redid the calling of the 5' RACE reads with MiXCR, one entry per CDR3 protein. Found here are about 260,000 distinct CDR3 sequences, roughly 17% of them singletons; the top ten hold 22%. Input material: PBMCs or a T cell subset sorted from them (not recorded which). Receptors originate from a man between 18 and 35 years old who had mild COVID-19 (a few samples of this study predate the infection). Cell type and time point are not known.

V is TRBV2 and J is TRBJ2-1; 9 nucleotides match TRBD1. The CDR3 is 14 amino acids. V shed 8 bases and J 1 base; nucleotides not matched to a gene: 3. Germline V gene data show CDR1 as SNHLY and CDR2 as FYNNEI. The CDR3 DNA sequence: TGTGCCAGCGGGGGACAGGGTTCCTACAATGAGCAGTTCTTC. Its translation: CASGGQGSYNEQFF.

The rearrangement uses TRBV7-9 and TRBJ1-1; D remains unclear. In germline, CDR1 is SEHNR, CDR2 FQNEAQ (reference sequence). This CDR3 spans 14 amino acids. The ends were cut back, 0 bases at V and 4 bases at J, with 9 bases in the middle. The CDR3 sequence is CASSLARESTEAFF. The CDR3, as DNA: TGTGCCAGCAGCTTAGCGAGGGAGAGCACTGAAGCTTTCTTT.

This chain connects TRBV5-1 to TRBJ2-7; the D is unclear. The CDR3 totals 13 residues. Germline CDR1 reads SGHRS; CDR2 reads YFSETQ. With 4 bases removed from V and 2 bases from J, the gap between germline ends came to 10 bases. For the CDR3, the DNA is TGCGCCAGCAGCCTCCGACCCGCCTACGAGCAGTACTTC. It is translated as CASSLRPAYEQYF.

This sequence joins TRBV10-2 and TRBJ1-2; D remains unclear. Trimming left V 0 bases short and J 9 bases short, with 17 bases between. The CDR3 sequence is 15 residues long. Germline V gene lookup returns CDR1 WSHSY and CDR2 SAAADI. The CDR3 bases are TGCGCCAGCAGTGAGTCTTGGGGTTCCCCCGGACGCTACACCTTC. It encodes CASSESWGSPGRYTF.

This sequence joins TRBV4-1 and TRBJ1-2, with 8 bases aligning to TRBD1. There are 14 residues in the CDR3. Trimming at V came to 4 bases and at J to 3 bases, leaving 4 bases not matched to a gene. The V gene's germline CDR1 is MGHRA and CDR2 YSYEKL. For the CDR3, the DNA is TGCGCCAGCAGCCCCCAACAGGGGGACTATGGCTACACCTTC. It codes for CASSPQQGDYGYTF.

This clonotype occurred a few times. The chain joins TRBV12-3 or TRBV12-4 to TRBJ2-7; D unresolved. Trimming cost V 5 bases and J 3 bases, with 11 bases left between them. This CDR3 region has 13 residues. The CDR3 is CASSLTRYYEQYF. For the CDR3, the DNA is TGTGCCAGCAGTCTTACAAGATACTACGAGCAGTACTTC.

The chain uses TRBV20-1 and TRBJ1-4; possibly TRBD1 for D (6 bases). Germline-derived CDR1 and CDR2 are DFQATT and SNEGSKA (reference sequence). Trimming shortened V by 3 bases and J by 5 bases, and 13 bases separated the two germline ends. This CDR3 contains 14 residues. The CDR3 sequence: CSARGAEENEKLFF. CDR3 coding DNA: TGCAGTGCTAGGGGGGCAGAAGAGAATGAAAAACTGTTTTTT.

This clonotype was detected ten times or more. Here the CDR3 reads CASRSPQTGGTGELFF. The CDR3 DNA is TGTGCCAGCAGATCCCCCCAGACGGGAGGCACCGGGGAGCTGTTTTTT. This chain connects TRBV4-2 to TRBJ2-2; 7 bases fit TRBD2. CDR3 length: 16 residues. Trimming at V came to 6 bases and at J to 4 bases, leaving 11 bases not matched to a gene. The germline gives CDR1 LGHNA, CDR2 YNFKEQ.

This chain connects TRBV6-6 to TRBJ1-1; D remains unclear. Germline V gene lookup returns CDR1 MNHNY and CDR2 SVGAGI (reference sequence). The CDR3 has 13 amino acids. The ends were cut back, 2 bases at V and 7 bases at J, with 11 bases in the middle. The DNA for the CDR3 is TGTGCCAGCAGTTACGGACTCCCTGTTGAAGCTTTCTTT. This gives the protein CASSYGLPVEAFF.

This clonotype was detected only a few times. V is TRBV6-2 or TRBV6-3 and J is TRBJ1-5; no reliable D call. V gave up 7 bases and J gave up 0 bases, with 13 bases separating them. Germline loops: CDR1 MNHEY, CDR2 SVGEGT. This CDR3 contains 15 residues. The chain's CDR3 is CASNTEDYSNQPQHF. In DNA form, the CDR3 reads TGTGCCAGCAACACTGAGGATTATAGCAATCAGCCCCAGCATTTT.

This clonotype has a count of ten or more. This sequence joins TRBV20-1 and TRBJ2-2, with D possibly matching TRBD2 (6 bases). This CDR3 has 14 amino acids. V was trimmed by 3 bases and J by 0 bases, leaving 8 bases between them. Looked up from germline, CDR1 is DFQATT and CDR2 is SNEGSKA (reference sequence). The CDR3 region is CSARVAANTGELFF. The DNA of the CDR3 is TGCAGTGCTAGGGTAGCGGCGAACACCGGGGAGCTGTTTTTT.

This clonotype was seen a handful of times. The chain has TRBV11-2 and TRBJ2-1; possibly TRBD2 for D (6 bases). The CDR3 is 14 residues long. Germline V CDR1 and CDR2: SGHAT, FQNNGV. Trimming shortened V by 5 bases and J by 8 bases, and 16 bases separated the two germline ends. This CDR3 reads CASSTETSQHEQFF. DNA for the CDR3: TGTGCCAGCAGCACTGAGACTAGTCAGCATGAGCAGTTCTTC.

The chain has TRBV7-9 and TRBJ1-5; the D is unclear. V was trimmed by 5 bases and J by 0 bases, leaving 5 bases between them. The germline CDR1 and CDR2 sequences are SEHNR and FQNEAQ (reference sequence). The CDR3 contains 13 residues. CDR3 nucleotides: TGTGCCAGCAGCCCGGTTAGCAATCAGCCCCAGCATTTT. Translation gives CASSPVSNQPQHF.

The gene calls are TRBV20-1 and TRBJ1-4, with a possible D match to TRBD1 (6 bases). The germline gives CDR1 DFQATT, CDR2 SNEGSKA (reference sequence). This CDR3 comprises 12 residues. Trimming cost V 6 bases and J 7 bases, with 12 bases left between them. The CDR3, as DNA: TGCAGTGCAGTACAGGGCGGTGAAAAACTGTTTTTT. Translation gives CSAVQGGEKLFF.

CDR3 DNA: TGCGCCAGCAGCAGAGCGGGGTACACCGGGGAGCTGTTTTTT. Translated: CASSRAGYTGELFF. V and J are TRBV4-1 and TRBJ2-2; 7 nucleotides agree with TRBD2. V gave up 5 bases and J gave up 3 bases; unmatched junction bases: 3. Germline V lookup: CDR1 MGHRA, CDR2 YSYEKL. CDR3 length: 14 residues.

This clonotype appeared a few times. The chain recombines TRBV11-2 with TRBJ2-1, with no clear D. Germline V lookup: CDR1 SGHAT, CDR2 FQNNGV. The CDR3 is 12 residues long. Deletions cut 5 bases from V and 5 bases from J, with 7 bases between. CDR3 residues: CASSVHNNEQFF. The CDR3, as DNA: TGTGCCAGCAGCGTCCACAACAATGAGCAGTTCTTC.

In its sample, this clonotype was seen many times. This chain joins TRBV12-3 or TRBV12-4 and TRBJ2-5, with a possible D match to TRBD2 (5 bases). The CDR3 runs 14 residues. With 10 bases removed from V and 5 bases from J, the gap between germline ends came to 20 bases. CDR3 protein: CAITFSGLGETQYF. CDR3 nucleotides: TGTGCCATCACTTTCAGCGGCTTGGGGGAGACCCAGTACTTC.

The chain links TRBV6-5 to TRBJ2-3, with 9 bases aligning to TRBD1. In germline, CDR1 is MNHEY, CDR2 SVGAGI. V lost 7 bases to trimming and J lost 0 bases; unmatched junction nucleotides: 5. This CDR3 region has 15 residues. The CDR3 DNA is TGTGCCAGCACAGACAGGGGGTATAGCACAGATACGCAGTATTTT. This gives the protein CASTDRGYSTDTQYF.

This clonotype was seen a few times. V gene TRBV28 combines with J gene TRBJ1-1; D gene uncertain. V was cut by 6 bases and J by 2 bases, with 10 bases left in between. The CDR3 has 13 amino acids. CDR1 MDHEN and CDR2 SYDVKM come from the germline V gene. DNA of the CDR3: TGTGCCAGCAGCTCTTTTTTTAACACTGAAGCTTTCTTT. This translates into CASSSFFNTEAFF. Looking up the rest from reference TRBV28 and TRBJ1-1 gives the full variable domain: DVKVTQSSRYLVKRTGEKVFLECVQDMDHENMFWYRQDPGLGLRLIYFSYDVKMKEKGDIPEGYSVSREKKERFSLILESASTNQTSMYLCASSSFFNTEAFFGQGTRLTVV.

The V gene is TRBV9, the J gene TRBJ1-3, with D possibly matching TRBD1 (6 bases). From germline, CDR1 is SGDLS and CDR2 YYNGEE. This CDR3 is built from 15 residues. V was trimmed by 0 bases and J by 7 bases, leaving 14 bases between them. CDR3 in DNA: TGTGCCAGCAGCGTAGGGGACACCGACCTGAACACCATATATTTT. As protein: CASSVGDTDLNTIYF.

This clonotype was recorded a few times. The gene calls are TRBV24-1 and TRBJ2-1; D may match TRBD1 or TRBD2 (6 bases each). From germline, CDR1 is KGHDR and CDR2 SFDVKD. The CDR3 consists of 16 residues. Trimming took 3 bases from V and 9 from J, leaving 20 bases between them. In DNA form, the CDR3 reads TGTGCCACCAGTGATCTACCCGCCGCCGGAGGGGGTGAGCAGTTCTTC. Its protein product is CATSDLPAAGGGEQFF.

The chain uses TRBV11-2 and TRBJ2-5, with a weak D call TRBD1 (6 bases). The CDR3 has 13 amino acids. Trimming took 5 bases from V and 7 from J, leaving 14 bases between them. The germline V gene encodes CDR1 SGHAT and CDR2 FQNNGV. The CDR3: CASSQGTGSTQYF. The DNA of the CDR3 is TGTGCCAGCAGCCAGGGGACGGGATCGACCCAGTACTTC.

This clonotype came up a few times. V and J are TRBV4-3 and TRBJ2-5; either TRBD1 or TRBD2 may supply D (6 bases each). Per germline, CDR1 LGHNA and CDR2 YSLEER. The V gene lost 0 bases and the J gene lost 4 bases, with 9 bases spanning the gap. The CDR3 extends over 14 amino acids. The CDR3 DNA follows: TGCGCCAGCAGCCAAGATGGAGGGGGAGAGACCCAGTACTTC. It encodes CASSQDGGGETQYF.

This clonotype was seen at least ten times. This sequence joins TRBV12-3 or TRBV12-4 and TRBJ1-5, with D unclear. V lost 5 bases and J 2 bases, leaving 7 bases between the germline ends. The length of the CDR3 is 13 residues. CDR3 sequence (DNA): TGTGCCAGCAGTCAGGCAGGCAATCAGCCCCAGCATTTT. Protein product: CASSQAGNQPQHF.